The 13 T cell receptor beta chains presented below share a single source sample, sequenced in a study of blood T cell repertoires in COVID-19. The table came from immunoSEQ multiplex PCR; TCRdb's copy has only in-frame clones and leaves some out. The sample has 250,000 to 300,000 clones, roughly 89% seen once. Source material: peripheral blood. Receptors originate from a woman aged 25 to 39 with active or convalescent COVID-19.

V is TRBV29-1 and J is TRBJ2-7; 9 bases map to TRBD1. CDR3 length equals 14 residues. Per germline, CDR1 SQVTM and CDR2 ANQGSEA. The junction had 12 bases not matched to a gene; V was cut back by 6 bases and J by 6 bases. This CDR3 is CSVVQGATGGEQYF. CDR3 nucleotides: TGCAGCGTGGTACAGGGGGCTACAGGCGGCGAGCAGTACTTC.

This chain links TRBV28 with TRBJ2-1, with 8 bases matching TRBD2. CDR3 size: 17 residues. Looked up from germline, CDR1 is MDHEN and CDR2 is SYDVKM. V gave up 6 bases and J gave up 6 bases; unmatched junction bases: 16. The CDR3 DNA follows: TGTGCCAGCAGCCTTTTTCCCGCGGGGGGTCCACCCAATGAGCAGTTCTTC. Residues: CASSLFPAGGPPNEQFF. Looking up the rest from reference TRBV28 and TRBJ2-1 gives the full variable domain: DVKVTQSSRYLVKRTGEKVFLECVQDMDHENMFWYRQDPGLGLRLIYFSYDVKMKEKGDIPEGYSVSREKKERFSLILESASTNQTSMYLCASSLFPAGGPPNEQFFGPGTRLTVL.

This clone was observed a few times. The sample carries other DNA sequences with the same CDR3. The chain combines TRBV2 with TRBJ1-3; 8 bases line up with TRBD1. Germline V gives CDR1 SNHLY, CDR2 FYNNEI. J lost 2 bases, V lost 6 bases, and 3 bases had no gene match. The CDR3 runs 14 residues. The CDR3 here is CASSGQGPGNTIYF. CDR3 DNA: TGTGCCAGCAGCGGACAGGGACCTGGAAACACCATATATTTT.

The CDR3 loop is CASTLLPRGDGELFF. In DNA, the CDR3 is TGTGCCAGCACCTTACTCCCCAGGGGCGACGGGGAGCTGTTTTTT. The chain combines TRBV6-5 with TRBJ2-2; maybe TRBD1 (6 bases). The length of the CDR3 is 15 residues. V lost 7 bases and J lost 7, with 19 bases in between. CDR1 is MNHEY and CDR2 is SVGAGI in the germline V gene.

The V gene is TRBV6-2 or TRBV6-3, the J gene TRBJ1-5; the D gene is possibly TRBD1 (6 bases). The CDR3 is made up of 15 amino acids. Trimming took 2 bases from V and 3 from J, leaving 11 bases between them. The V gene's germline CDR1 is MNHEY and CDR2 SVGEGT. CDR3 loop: CASSYIAGVNQPQHF. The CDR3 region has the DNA TGTGCCAGCAGTTACATCGCAGGGGTCAATCAGCCCCAGCATTTT.

The CDR3, as DNA: TGTGCCAGCTCACCTTCCGTCGGGTTCCAAGAGACCCAGTACTTC. It is translated as CASSPSVGFQETQYF. This chain uses TRBV18 with TRBJ2-5; D unresolved. Germline CDR1 is KGHSH and CDR2 is LQKENI. The CDR3 loop spans 15 amino acids. V lost 3 bases to trimming and J lost 1 base, with 12 bases between them.

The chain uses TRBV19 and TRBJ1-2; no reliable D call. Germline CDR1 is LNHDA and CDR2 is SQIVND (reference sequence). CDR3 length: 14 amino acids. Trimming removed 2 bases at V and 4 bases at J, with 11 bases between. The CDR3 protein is CASSINLESYGYTF. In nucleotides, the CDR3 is TGTGCCAGTAGTATAAATCTGGAGTCCTATGGCTACACCTTC.

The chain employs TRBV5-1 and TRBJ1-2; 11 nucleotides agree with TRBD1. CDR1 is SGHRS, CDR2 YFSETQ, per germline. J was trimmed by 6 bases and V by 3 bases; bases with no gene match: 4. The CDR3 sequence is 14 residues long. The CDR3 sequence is CASSSDRGQDGYTF. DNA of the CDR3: TGCGCCAGCAGCTCGGACAGGGGGCAGGATGGCTACACCTTC.

CDR3 sequence (DNA): TGTGCCAGCAGTGGAATACGGACCAGGGCCACAGATACGCAGTATTTT. It codes for CASSGIRTRATDTQYF. This chain joins TRBV7-8 and TRBJ2-3, with D tentatively TRBD1 (5 bases). Per the germline V gene, CDR1 is SGHVS and CDR2 is FQNEAQ. Trimming removed 6 bases from V and 2 bases from J, with 18 bases in between. The CDR3 is made up of 16 amino acids.

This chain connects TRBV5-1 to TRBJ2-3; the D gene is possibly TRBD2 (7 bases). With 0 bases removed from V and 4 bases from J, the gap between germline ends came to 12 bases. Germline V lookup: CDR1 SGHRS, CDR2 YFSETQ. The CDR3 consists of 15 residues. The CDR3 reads CASSLVGGRADTQYF. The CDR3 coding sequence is TGCGCCAGCAGCTTGGTCGGGGGGCGAGCAGATACGCAGTATTTT.

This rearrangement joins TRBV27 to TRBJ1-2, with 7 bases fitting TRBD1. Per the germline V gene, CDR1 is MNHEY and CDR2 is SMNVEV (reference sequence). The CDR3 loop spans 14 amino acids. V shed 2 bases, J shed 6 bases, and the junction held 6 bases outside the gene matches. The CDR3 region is CASSLTYRGDGYTF. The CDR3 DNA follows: TGTGCCAGCAGTTTAACATACAGGGGCGATGGCTACACCTTC.

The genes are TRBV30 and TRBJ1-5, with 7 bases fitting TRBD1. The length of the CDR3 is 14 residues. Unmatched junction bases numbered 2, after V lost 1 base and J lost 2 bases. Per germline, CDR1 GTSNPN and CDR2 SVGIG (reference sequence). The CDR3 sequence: CAWSAGGGNQPQHF. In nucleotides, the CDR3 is TGTGCCTGGAGTGCAGGGGGTGGCAATCAGCCCCAGCATTTT.

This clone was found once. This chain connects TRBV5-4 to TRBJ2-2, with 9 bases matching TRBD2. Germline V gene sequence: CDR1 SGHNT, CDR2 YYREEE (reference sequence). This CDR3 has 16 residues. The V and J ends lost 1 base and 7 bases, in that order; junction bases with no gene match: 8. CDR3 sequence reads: CASSLIGGGASGELFF. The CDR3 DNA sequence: TGTGCCAGCAGCTTGATAGGCGGGGGGGCGAGCGGGGAGCTGTTTTTT.